Reported below is one TCR beta chain. No antigen is known for it. Base qualities are not recorded, but no much larger clone differs from it by a single base. This specimen belongs to a study of blood T cell repertoires in COVID-19 (TCRdb year 2020). In the study overall: Collaborator samples came from the United States, Italy and Spain and covered acute and convalescent phases of COVID-19. The material from the prospective study consisted of cDNA or gDNA derived from T cells, B-cell-depleted T cells, or PBMCs. The dataset comprised deeply sampled blood TCRbeta repertoires from subjects exposed to, actively infected with, or recovered from COVID-19. The repertoires were made available in a free public database intended to serve as a resource for research on the immune response to SARS-CoV-2. The samples were drawn from two sources: the first 160 participants of the ongoing ImmuneRACE study, and 1,254 subjects contributed by 6 global collaborators. Sample metadata almost always included a de-identified subject ID, COVID-19 status, age in years and sex. Where available, HLA class I and class II types were obtained from metadata supplied by the sample provider rather than from assay-based typing.

TCRbeta CDR3 regions were amplified from genomic DNA using the immunoSEQ Assay, a bias-controlled multiplex PCR. Regarding the original processing steps: Within the assay, amplification of reference gene primers was used to estimate how many nucleated cells each sample contained. To quantify the absolute abundance of each unique TCRbeta CDR3 rearrangement, sequence reads were collapsed and filtered. Productive Simpson clonality was computed per sample as the square root of Simpson's diversity index over productive rearrangements. TCRdb limited this immuneACCESS table to in-frame rearrangements with V and J called. A share of clones is missing; checked studies link under half to unresolved V genes, and the rest is unexplained. The V and J calls and clone size are taken from that table; D and trimming were inferred from the DNA. This sample holds roughly 300,000 clones; about nine tenths were observed only once. The ten largest clones add up to less than 11% of the sample.

Participants in the prospective study were enrolled through a virtual design, were aged roughly 18 to 100 years, and lived in approximately 25 United States geographic areas. In the prospective study, cohorts were assigned on the basis of participant-reported clinical history obtained from a screening survey and a study questionnaire. Recovered participants in ImmuneRACE Cohort 3 were defined by two consecutive negative NP/OP PCR tests, clearance by a healthcare professional, or resolution of symptoms. Each participant in the prospective study had whole blood, serum and a nasopharyngeal or oropharyngeal swab collected by mobile phlebotomists. Over a roughly 2-month period, participants in the prospective study had the option of providing additional blood draws and questionnaires. Blood samples from the prospective study were shipped frozen or at room temperature prior to DNA extraction. The germline V gene yields SGDLS for CDR1 and YYNGEE for CDR2. Relative to germline, V is missing 0 bases and J is missing 7 bases, with 8 bases of the junction outside any gene match. The CDR3 holds 16 amino acids from the cysteine to the phenylalanine. The DNA shown is the 48-base CDR3, in frame from base 1.

General conclusions and limits of the study: Clinical and demographic metadata were provided uncurated, with the amount varying by source and participant.

The sequencing input was PBMCs or T cells enriched from blood (not recorded which). The receptor was derived from a young woman who had recovered from COVID-19. The rearrangement combines TRBV9 with TRBJ2-1; the junction holds 9 bases that match TRBD2. The CDR3 amino acid sequence is: CASSVDPAGGLNEQFF. The bases read TGTGCCAGCAGCGTAGACCCAGCGGGGGGTCTTAATGAGCAGTTCTTC.